This entry describes one T cell receptor beta chain. This sample is part of a study of shared clonotypes between healthy human individuals. Germline values: CDR1 MDHEN, CDR2 SYDVKM. V shed 6 bases and J shed 2 bases, with 11 bases lying between them. The CDR3 totals 13 residues. Generated by immunoSEQ multiplex PCR, the TCRdb table keeps only in-frame clones and is missing some. The data contain 500,000 to 550,000 clones, about 96% of them seen just once; the ten biggest clones take up 0.05% to 0.07%. The sample comprised naive CD4+ T cells sorted from blood. Subset: CD45RA+ positively selected. J is TRBJ2-7 and V is TRBV28, with a possible D match to TRBD2 (5 bases). The clonotype was recovered from a woman in her 30s in good health. The CDR3 DNA sequence: TGTGCCAGCAGATACGGGGTGACCTACGAGCAGTACTTC. This codes for CASRYGVTYEQYF.